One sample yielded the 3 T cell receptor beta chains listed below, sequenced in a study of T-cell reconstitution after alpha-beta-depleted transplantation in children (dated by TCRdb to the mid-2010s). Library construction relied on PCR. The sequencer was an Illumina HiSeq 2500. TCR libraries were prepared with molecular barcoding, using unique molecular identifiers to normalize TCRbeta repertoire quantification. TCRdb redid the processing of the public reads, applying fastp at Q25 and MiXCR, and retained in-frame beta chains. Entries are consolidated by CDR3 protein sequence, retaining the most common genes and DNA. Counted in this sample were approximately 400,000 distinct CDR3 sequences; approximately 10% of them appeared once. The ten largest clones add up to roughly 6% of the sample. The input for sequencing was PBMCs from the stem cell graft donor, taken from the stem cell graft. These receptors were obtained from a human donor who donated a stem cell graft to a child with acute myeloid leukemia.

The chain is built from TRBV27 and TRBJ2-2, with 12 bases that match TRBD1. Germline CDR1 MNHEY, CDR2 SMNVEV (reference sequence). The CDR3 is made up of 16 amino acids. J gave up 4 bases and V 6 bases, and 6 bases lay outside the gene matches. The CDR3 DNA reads TGTGCCAGCAGCTCGGGACAGGGGGCGAGCACCGGGGAGCTGTTTTTT. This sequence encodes CASSSGQGASTGELFF.

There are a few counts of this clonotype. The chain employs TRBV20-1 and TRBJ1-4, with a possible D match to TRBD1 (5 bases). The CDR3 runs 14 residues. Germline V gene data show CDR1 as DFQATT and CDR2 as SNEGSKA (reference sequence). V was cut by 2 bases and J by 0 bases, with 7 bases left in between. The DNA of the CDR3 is TGCAGTGCTAGACAGGGAGCAACTAATGAAAAACTGTTTTTT. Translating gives CSARQGATNEKLFF.

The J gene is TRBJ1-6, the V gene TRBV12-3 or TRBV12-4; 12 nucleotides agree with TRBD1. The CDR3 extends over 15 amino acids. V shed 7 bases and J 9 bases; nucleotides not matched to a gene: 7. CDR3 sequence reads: CASTLGQGASSPLHF. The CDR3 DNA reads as TGTGCCAGCACCTTGGGACAGGGGGCGAGTTCACCCCTCCACTTT.